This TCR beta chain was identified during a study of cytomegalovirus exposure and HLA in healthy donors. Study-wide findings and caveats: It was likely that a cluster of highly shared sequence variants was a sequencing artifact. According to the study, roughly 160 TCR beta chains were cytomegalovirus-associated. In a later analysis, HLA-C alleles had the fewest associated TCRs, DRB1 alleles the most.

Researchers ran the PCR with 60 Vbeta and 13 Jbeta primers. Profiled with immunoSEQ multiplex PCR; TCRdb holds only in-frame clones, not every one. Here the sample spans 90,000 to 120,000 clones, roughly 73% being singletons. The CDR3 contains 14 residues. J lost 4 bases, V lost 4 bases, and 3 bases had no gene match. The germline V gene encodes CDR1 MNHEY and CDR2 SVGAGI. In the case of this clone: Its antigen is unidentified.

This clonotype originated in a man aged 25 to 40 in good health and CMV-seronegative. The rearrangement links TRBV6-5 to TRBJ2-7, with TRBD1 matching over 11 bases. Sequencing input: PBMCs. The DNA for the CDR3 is TGTGCCAGCAGTTGGACAGGGGGCGCGTACGAGCAGTACTTC. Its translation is CASSWTGGAYEQYF.